A selection of T cell receptor beta chains follows, all from one sample in a study of blood T cell repertoires in COVID-19. Produced via immunoSEQ multiplex PCR; TCRdb's table is partial and in-frame only. The sample lists roughly 49,000 clones, 85% to 90% occurring once. The sample was peripheral blood. These receptors were obtained from an elderly man with active COVID-19. Both conserved end residues are part of each CDR3. Each record gives: J gene, clone size, V gene, D gene, CDR3 protein, CDR3 DNA. A D gene is named only where the DNA matches it firmly. Where a row states a size, it is once, few, many or the class of an expanded clone; other rows omit it.

j_call: TRBJ2-3
clone_size: .
v_call: TRBV24-1
d_call: TRBD2
cdr3_aa: CATSGAGEGTDTQYF
cdr3_nt: TGCGCCACCAGTGGAGCGGGAGAGGGCACAGATACGCAGTATTTT

j_call: TRBJ2-1
clone_size: .
v_call: TRBV28
d_call: .
cdr3_aa: CASSRAGTSSYNEQFF
cdr3_nt: TGTGCCAGCAGTCGAGCGGGTACCAGCTCCTACAATGAGCAGTTCTTC

j_call: TRBJ2-2
clone_size: .
v_call: TRBV28
d_call: .
cdr3_aa: CASAGADTGELFF
cdr3_nt: TGTGCCAGCGCGGGGGCGGACACCGGGGAGCTGTTTTTT

j_call: TRBJ2-3
clone_size: .
v_call: TRBV7-2
d_call: TRBD2
cdr3_aa: CASSFGGGTSGDTQYF
cdr3_nt: TGTGCCAGCAGCTTTGGGGGAGGGACGTCGGGAGATACGCAGTATTTT

j_call: TRBJ2-7
clone_size: .
v_call: TRBV7-2
d_call: TRBD2
cdr3_aa: CASSLAPSGSYEQYF
cdr3_nt: TGTGCCAGCAGCTTAGCTCCTAGCGGGAGCTACGAGCAGTACTTC

j_call: TRBJ2-7
clone_size: .
v_call: TRBV21-1
d_call: .
cdr3_aa: CASSKTWTSGRGYEQYF
cdr3_nt: TGTGCCAGCAGCAAAACATGGACTAGCGGGAGGGGGTACGAGCAGTACTTC

j_call: TRBJ1-2
clone_size: few
v_call: TRBV24-1
d_call: TRBD1
cdr3_aa: CATSDRGTGELYGYTF
cdr3_nt: TGTGCCACCAGTGACCGGGGGACAGGGGAGTTATATGGCTACACCTTC

j_call: TRBJ2-3
clone_size: .
v_call: TRBV7-2
d_call: TRBD1
cdr3_aa: CASSQTGQGADTQYF
cdr3_nt: TGTGCCAGCAGCCAAACGGGACAGGGGGCGGATACGCAGTATTTT

j_call: TRBJ2-2
clone_size: .
v_call: TRBV5-4
d_call: TRBD1
cdr3_aa: CASSFPGQADGELFF
cdr3_nt: TGTGCCAGCAGCTTCCCGGGACAGGCAGACGGGGAGCTGTTTTTT

j_call: TRBJ2-1
clone_size: .
v_call: TRBV6-5
d_call: TRBD2
cdr3_aa: CASRTSGANEQFF
cdr3_nt: TGTGCCAGCAGGACTAGCGGGGCCAATGAGCAGTTCTTC